A single sample gave rise to the 9 T cell receptor beta chains below, sequenced in a study of cytomegalovirus exposure and HLA in healthy donors. A multiplex PCR was run with 60 Vbeta primers and 13 Jbeta primers. Measured with immunoSEQ multiplex PCR; TCRdb has only the in-frame clones, and not every one. The sample includes 99,000 or so clones, 15% seen only once; the top ten take roughly 0.89%. The material sequenced was PBMCs. These receptors were taken from a female donor in good health and CMV-seronegative.

The chain couples TRBV5-4 to TRBJ2-3; TRBD2 is a possible D gene (5 bases). V lost 4 bases and J 5 bases, leaving 23 bases between the germline ends. The CDR3 extends over 17 amino acids. The V gene's germline CDR1 is SGHNT and CDR2 YYREEE (reference sequence). The CDR3 nucleotides are TGTGCCAGCAGCCCTGCCGAGTTACGGGGTCGTCAAGATACGCAGTATTTT. As protein: CASSPAELRGRQDTQYF.

This clone has more than one count but fewer than ten. The chain couples TRBV12-5 to TRBJ1-1, with 10 positions matching TRBD1. The CDR3 has 16 residues. With 5 bases clipped from V and 3 bases from J, the junction kept 9 bases outside the gene matches. CDR1 is LGHNT, CDR2 FRNRAP, per germline. CDR3 region: CASGADRGRMYTEAFF. Written as DNA, the CDR3 is TGTGCTAGTGGTGCTGACAGGGGGCGAATGTACACTGAAGCTTTCTTT.

This clone appeared a few times. CDR3 in DNA: TGTGCCAGCAGGTCAGGGGACATTAAAAACATTCAGTACTTC. This encodes CASRSGDIKNIQYF. The V call is TRBV6-1, the J call TRBJ2-4, with a tentative D call TRBD1 (6 bases). The CDR3 extends over 14 amino acids. V was pared by 6 bases and J by 4 bases, with 13 bases between. The V gene's germline CDR1 is MNHNS and CDR2 SASEGT.

The V and J genes are TRBV5-1 and TRBJ2-5; 8 nucleotides agree with TRBD2. The CDR3 has 13 residues. J lost 5 bases, V lost 1 base, and 1 base had no gene match. Germline V gives CDR1 SGHRS, CDR2 YFSETQ. The CDR3: CASSLSGGETQYF. The CDR3 DNA is TGCGCCAGCAGCTTGTCGGGGGGGGAGACCCAGTACTTC.

V gene TRBV7-2 combines with J gene TRBJ2-1, with D possibly called TRBD1 or TRBD2 (7 bases each). Germline V gene sequence: CDR1 SGHTA, CDR2 FQGNSA. V shed 5 bases and J shed 7 bases, with 21 bases lying between them. The CDR3 has 16 residues. CDR3 loop: CASSLGGGEGGNEQFF. The CDR3 DNA reads as TGTGCCAGCAGCCTAGGGGGCGGGGAGGGGGGGAATGAGCAGTTCTTC. The variable domain in full, completed from reference TRBV7-2 and TRBJ2-1, reads GAGVSQSPSNKVTEKGKDVELRCDPISGHTALYWYRQSLGQGLEFLIYFQGNSAPDKSGLPSDRFSAERTGGSVSTLTIQRTQQEDSAVYLCASSLGGGEGGNEQFFGPGTRLTVL.

The chain combines TRBV4-2 with TRBJ2-5, with TRBD2 identical over 8 bases. Germline CDR1 is LGHNA and CDR2 is YNFKEQ. This CDR3 is built from 14 residues. V lost 6 bases to trimming and J lost 5 bases; unmatched junction nucleotides: 8. As DNA, the CDR3 is TGTGCCAGCAGGCGTAGCGGGGCCGACGAGACCCAGTACTTC. It specifies CASRRSGADETQYF.

The chain is built from TRBV13 and TRBJ1-1, with 9 bases identical to TRBD1. J gave up 4 bases and V 5 bases, and 8 bases lay outside the gene matches. This CDR3 comprises 15 residues. From germline, CDR1 is PRHDT and CDR2 FYEKMQ (reference sequence). CDR3 protein: CASSLPGGQGTEAFF. The CDR3 nucleotides read TGTGCCAGCAGCCTCCCTGGGGGACAGGGCACTGAAGCTTTCTTT.

The chain uses TRBV7-8 and TRBJ1-5; 9 nucleotides match TRBD1. With 6 bases clipped from V and 2 bases from J, the junction kept 8 bases outside the gene matches. The CDR3 extends over 16 amino acids. Germline V gene sequence: CDR1 SGHVS, CDR2 FQNEAQ. The CDR3 sequence is CASRPGTGMGNQPQHF. The CDR3 nucleotides read TGTGCCAGCAGGCCCGGGACAGGGATGGGCAATCAGCCCCAGCATTTT.

This clone was counted only a few times. The J gene is TRBJ2-1, the V gene TRBV4-3; D is perhaps TRBD1 (5 bases). V dropped 0 bases and J dropped 7 bases, with 10 bases sitting between them. Germline loops: CDR1 LGHNA, CDR2 YSLEER. The CDR3 totals 14 residues. Written as DNA, the CDR3 is TGCGCCAGCAGCCAAGAGGCAGGGTTAAATGAGCAGTTCTTC. This codes for CASSQEAGLNEQFF.